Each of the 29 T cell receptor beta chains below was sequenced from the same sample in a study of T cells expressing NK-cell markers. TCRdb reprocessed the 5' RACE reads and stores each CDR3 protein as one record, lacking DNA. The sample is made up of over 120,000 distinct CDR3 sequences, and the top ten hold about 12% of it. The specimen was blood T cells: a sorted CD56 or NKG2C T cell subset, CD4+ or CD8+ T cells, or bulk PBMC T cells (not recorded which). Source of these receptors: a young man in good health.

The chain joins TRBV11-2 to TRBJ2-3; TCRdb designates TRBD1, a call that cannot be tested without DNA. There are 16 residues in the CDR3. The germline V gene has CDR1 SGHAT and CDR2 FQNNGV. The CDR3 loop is CASKHPPGQGGDTQYF.

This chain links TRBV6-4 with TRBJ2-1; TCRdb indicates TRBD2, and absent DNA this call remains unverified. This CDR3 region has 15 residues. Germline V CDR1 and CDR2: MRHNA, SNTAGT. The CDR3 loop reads CASSPGTSGQDEQFF.

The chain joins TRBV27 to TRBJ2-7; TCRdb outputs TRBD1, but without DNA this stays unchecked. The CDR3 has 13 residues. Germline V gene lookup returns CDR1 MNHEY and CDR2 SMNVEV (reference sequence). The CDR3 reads CASAWTGSGEQYF.

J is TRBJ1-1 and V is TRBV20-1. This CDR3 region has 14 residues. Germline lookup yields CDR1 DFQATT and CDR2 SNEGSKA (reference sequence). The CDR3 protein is CSARGVSVNTEAFF.

The CDR3: CSVERTELGDEQFF. The chain recombines TRBV29-1 with TRBJ2-1; TCRdb outputs TRBD2, but without DNA this stays unchecked. The germline V gene has CDR1 SQVTM and CDR2 ANQGSEA. The CDR3 loop spans 14 amino acids.

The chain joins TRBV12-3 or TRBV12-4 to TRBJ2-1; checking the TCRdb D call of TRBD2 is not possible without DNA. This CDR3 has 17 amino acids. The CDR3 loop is CASSPGVAGGHYNEQFF.

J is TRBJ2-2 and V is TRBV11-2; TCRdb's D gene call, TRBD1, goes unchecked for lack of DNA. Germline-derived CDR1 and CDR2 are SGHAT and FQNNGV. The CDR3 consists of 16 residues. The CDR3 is CASSLGGGRTAGELFF.

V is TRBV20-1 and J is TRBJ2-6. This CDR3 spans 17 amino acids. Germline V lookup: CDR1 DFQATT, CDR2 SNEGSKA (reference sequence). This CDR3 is CSARGTSDQTGANVLTF.

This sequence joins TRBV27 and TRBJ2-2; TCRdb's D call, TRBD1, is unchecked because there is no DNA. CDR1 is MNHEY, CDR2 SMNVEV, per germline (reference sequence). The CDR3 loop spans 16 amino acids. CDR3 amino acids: CASSPPGHREAGELFF.

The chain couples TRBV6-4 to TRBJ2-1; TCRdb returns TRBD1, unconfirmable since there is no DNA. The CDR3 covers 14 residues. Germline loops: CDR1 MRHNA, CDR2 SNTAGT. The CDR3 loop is CASSPRGVLNEQFF.

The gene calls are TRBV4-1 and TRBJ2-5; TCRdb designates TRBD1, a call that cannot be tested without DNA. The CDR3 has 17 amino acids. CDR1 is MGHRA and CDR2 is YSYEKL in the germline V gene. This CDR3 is CASSQEPTRDSQETQYF.

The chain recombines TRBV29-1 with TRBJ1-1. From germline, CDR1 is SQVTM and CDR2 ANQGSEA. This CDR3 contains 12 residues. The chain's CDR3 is CSHSSGNTEAFF.

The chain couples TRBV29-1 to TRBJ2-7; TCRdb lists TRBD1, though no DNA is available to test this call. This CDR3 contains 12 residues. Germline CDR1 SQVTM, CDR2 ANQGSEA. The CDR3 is CSVGTESYEQYF.

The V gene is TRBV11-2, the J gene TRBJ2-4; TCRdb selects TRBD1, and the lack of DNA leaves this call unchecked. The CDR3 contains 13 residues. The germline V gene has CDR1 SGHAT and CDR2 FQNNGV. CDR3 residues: CASSLARADIQYF.

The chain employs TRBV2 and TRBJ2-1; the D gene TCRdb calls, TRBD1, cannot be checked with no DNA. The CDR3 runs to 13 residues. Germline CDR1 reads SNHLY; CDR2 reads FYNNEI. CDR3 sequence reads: CAISGQGYNEQFF.

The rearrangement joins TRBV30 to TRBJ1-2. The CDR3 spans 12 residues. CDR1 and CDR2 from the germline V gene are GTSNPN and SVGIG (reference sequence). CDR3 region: CAWTGSNYGYTF.

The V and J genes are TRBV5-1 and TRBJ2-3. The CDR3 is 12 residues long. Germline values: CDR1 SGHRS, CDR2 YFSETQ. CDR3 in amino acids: CASSLDQRTQYF.

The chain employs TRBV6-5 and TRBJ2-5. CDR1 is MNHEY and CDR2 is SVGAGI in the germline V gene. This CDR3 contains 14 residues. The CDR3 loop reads CASSYGSIAETQYF.

The CDR3 is CASSQGYRGNYEQYF. The J gene is TRBJ2-7, the V gene TRBV4-3; the D gene TCRdb calls, TRBD1, cannot be checked with no DNA. The CDR3 sequence is 15 residues long. The germline V gene encodes CDR1 LGHNA and CDR2 YSLEER.

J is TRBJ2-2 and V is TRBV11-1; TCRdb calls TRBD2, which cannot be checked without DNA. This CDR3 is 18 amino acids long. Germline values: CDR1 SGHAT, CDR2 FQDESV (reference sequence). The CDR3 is CASSLTSGRTGNTGELFF.

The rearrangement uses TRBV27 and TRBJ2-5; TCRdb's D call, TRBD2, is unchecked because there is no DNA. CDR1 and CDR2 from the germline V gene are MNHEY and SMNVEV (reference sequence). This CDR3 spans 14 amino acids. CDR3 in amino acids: CASMALAGGGTQYF.

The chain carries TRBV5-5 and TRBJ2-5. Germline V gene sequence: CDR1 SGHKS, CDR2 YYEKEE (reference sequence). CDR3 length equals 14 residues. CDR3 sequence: CASSLGQYQETQYF. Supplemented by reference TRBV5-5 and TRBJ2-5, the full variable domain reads DAGVTQSPTHLIKTRGQQVTLRCSPISGHKSVSWYQQVLGQGPQFIFQYYEKEERGRGNFPDRFSARQFPNYSSELNVNALLLGDSALYLCASSLGQYQETQYFGPGTRLLVL.

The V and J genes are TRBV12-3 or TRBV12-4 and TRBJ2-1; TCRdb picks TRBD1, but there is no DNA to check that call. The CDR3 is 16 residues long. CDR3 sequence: CASSFPRDKGGDEQFF.

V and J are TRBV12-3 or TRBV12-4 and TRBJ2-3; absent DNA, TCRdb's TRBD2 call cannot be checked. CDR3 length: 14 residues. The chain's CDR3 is CASLGTSGTDTQYF.

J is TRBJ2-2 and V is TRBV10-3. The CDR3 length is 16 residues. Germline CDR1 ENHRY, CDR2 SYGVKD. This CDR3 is CAISESYGQVTGELFF.

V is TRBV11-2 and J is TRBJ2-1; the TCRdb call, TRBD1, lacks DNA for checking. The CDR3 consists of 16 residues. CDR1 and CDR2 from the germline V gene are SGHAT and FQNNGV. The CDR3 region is CASSLGPGGPNGEQFF.

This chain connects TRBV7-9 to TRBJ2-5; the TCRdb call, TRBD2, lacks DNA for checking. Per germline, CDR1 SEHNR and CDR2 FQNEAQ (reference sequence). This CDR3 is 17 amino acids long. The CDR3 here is CASSLAPGVAGVETQYF.

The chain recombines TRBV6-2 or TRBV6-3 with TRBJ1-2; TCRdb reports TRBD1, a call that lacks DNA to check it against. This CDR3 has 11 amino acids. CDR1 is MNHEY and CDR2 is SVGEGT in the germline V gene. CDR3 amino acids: CASRTGDGYTF.

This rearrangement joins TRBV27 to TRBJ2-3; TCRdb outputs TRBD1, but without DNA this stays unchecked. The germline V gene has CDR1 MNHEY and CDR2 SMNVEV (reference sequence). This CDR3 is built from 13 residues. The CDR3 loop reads CASRTGGADTQYF.